This TCR beta chain was found in a study of blood T cell repertoires in COVID-19 (dated by TCRdb to the early 2020s). Broadly, across the study: The collaborator samples originated in the United States, Italy and Spain and spanned the acute and convalescent phases of COVID-19. The prospective study material was composed of cDNA or gDNA derived from T cells, B-cell-depleted T cells, or PBMCs. The dataset comprised deeply sampled blood TCRbeta repertoires from subjects exposed to, actively infected with, or recovered from COVID-19. The repertoires were released in a freely available public database intended as a resource for research on the immune response to SARS-CoV-2. Samples came from the ongoing ImmuneRACE study (first 160 participants) plus 1,254 subjects from 6 global collaborators. A de-identified subject ID, COVID-19 status, age in years and sex were almost always included in the sample metadata. HLA class I and class II types, where available, came from metadata supplied by the sample provider rather than from assay-based typing. What the authors observed across the whole study: The amount of clinical and demographic metadata varied by source and participant and was provided uncurated.

The collaborating institutions used their own protocols to collect whole blood in K2EDTA tubes. Collaborator samples were shipped for TCRbeta analysis as frozen whole blood, isolated PBMCs, or DNA extracted from either sample type. The germline V gene specifies SGHNT as CDR1 and YENEEA as CDR2. The CDR3 measures 15 amino acids from cysteine to phenylalanine. Only the CDR3 part of the read is kept: 45 bases, read in frame from the first base. At the junction V is shortened by 0 bases and J by 5 bases, with 10 bases in between. TCRbeta CDR3 regions were amplified from genomic DNA using the immunoSEQ Assay, a bias-controlled multiplex PCR. The paper's processing steps were these. The number of nucleated cells in each sample was estimated by amplification of reference gene primers within the assay. Sequence reads were collapsed and filtered to measure the absolute abundance of every unique TCRbeta CDR3 rearrangement. For each sample, productive Simpson clonality was calculated as the square root of Simpson's diversity index across productive rearrangements. Not all clones reach the TCRdb copy of this immuneACCESS table, which keeps in-frame sequences only. Checked studies attribute under half of the gap to unresolved V genes and leave the rest unexplained. The V and J calls and clone size were taken over from that table, and D and trimming were inferred from the DNA. The sample table contains 130,000 or so clones; only one count was recorded for about four fifths of them. The ten largest clones capture 3.5% to 5.5% of the sample.

With regard to this clone: No antigen is known for it. Per-base quality was not reported, and no clone a single base away is much larger than it.

The specimen was peripheral blood. The source of this sequence is a woman aged 70-85 years with acute or convalescent COVID-19. The V and J genes are TRBV11-3 and TRBJ2-2, with TRBD1 tentatively as D gene (5 bases match). The CDR3 protein: CASSLDRAGTGELFF. The base sequence is TGTGCCAGCAGCTTAGATCGCGCAGGGACCGGGGAGCTGTTTTTT.